A single sample is the source of the 7 T cell receptor beta chains below, sequenced in a study of beta chain features in type 1 diabetes. The study reverse transcribed the entire isolated RNA, so it sequenced expressed TCRB transcripts. Sequencing was performed with immunoSEQ multiplex PCR; in TCRdb, only in-frame clones are kept and a portion is missing. Of under 150,000 clones detected, roughly 7.2% appear once; the ten largest clones hold about 1.4%. Input material: central memory CD4+ T cells from blood. These TCRs come from a woman in her twenties or thirties in good health.

This clone showed up just a few times. V is TRBV7-6 and J is TRBJ1-1; 7 bases map to TRBD1. The CDR3 runs 13 residues. Germline-derived CDR1 and CDR2 are SGHVS and FNYEAQ. With V trimmed by 3 bases and J by 8 bases, 6 bases remained unmatched. The CDR3 nucleotides are TGTGCCAGCAGCTTCGGGACAGCTACCGAAGCTTTCTTT. It encodes CASSFGTATEAFF.

The chain links TRBV7-6 to TRBJ2-4, with a possible D match to TRBD1 (5 bases). CDR3 length equals 17 residues. Germline CDR1 is SGHVS and CDR2 is FNYEAQ. The V end lost 1 base, the J end lost 0 bases, and 13 bases lay between the germline ends. The CDR3 here is CASSLESWTLAKNIQYF. The DNA of the CDR3 is TGTGCCAGCAGCTTAGAGTCATGGACACTAGCCAAAAACATTCAGTACTTC.

This clone was seen at least ten times. The junction shows a germline mismatch at one end, possibly a read error. CDR3 region: CASSKGPGGENEQFF. As DNA, the CDR3 is TGTGCTAGCAGCAAGGGTCCAGGGGGCGAAAATGAGCAGTTCTTC. The V and J genes are TRBV7-7 and TRBJ2-1; the match to TRBD1 covers 8 bases. Germline CDR1 reads SSHAT; CDR2 reads FNYEAQ (reference sequence). The CDR3 runs to 15 residues.

Only a few counts were recorded for this clone. The rearrangement links TRBV6-5 to TRBJ2-6; D ambiguous. CDR1 is MNHEY and CDR2 is SVGAGI in the germline V gene. Trimming stripped 2 bases from V and 2 bases from J, with 7 bases between. CDR3 length equals 15 residues. CDR3 region: CASSYGRAGANVLTF. The CDR3 region has the DNA TGTGCCAGCAGTTACGGTCGGGCTGGGGCCAACGTCCTGACTTTC.

This clone was seen a handful of times. J is TRBJ1-5 and V is TRBV28, with 8 bases identical to TRBD1. V was pared by 1 base and J by 1 base, with 9 bases of the junction left unmatched. Per the germline V gene, CDR1 is MDHEN and CDR2 is SYDVKM. The CDR3 sequence is 18 residues long. The CDR3 is CASSLSGQGFGSNQPQHF. As DNA, the CDR3 is TGTGCCAGCAGTTTATCAGGACAGGGATTTGGAAGCAATCAGCCCCAGCATTTT.

This clone was found a few times. The chain employs TRBV30 and TRBJ2-5; TRBD2 is a possible D gene (6 bases). Germline CDR1 and CDR2: GTSNPN and SVGIG (reference sequence). The CDR3 is 14 amino acids. The ends were cut back, 0 bases at V and 4 bases at J, with 12 bases in the middle. The DNA of the CDR3 is TGTGCCTGGAGTGTAACGGGAGTCCCAGAGACCCAGTACTTC. This gives the protein CAWSVTGVPETQYF.

The CDR3 DNA reads TGTGCCAGCAGCTTGAGGGGTCTGGTGGATACGCAGTATTTT. Protein: CASSLRGLVDTQYF. The chain combines TRBV5-4 with TRBJ2-3; a weak D match, TRBD1 (5 bases). CDR1 is SGHNT and CDR2 is YYREEE in the germline V gene (reference sequence). The CDR3 is 14 residues long. Trimming shortened V by 1 base and J by 6 bases, and 12 bases separated the two germline ends.